Below are 26 T cell receptor beta chains sequenced from a single sample in a study of neoadjuvant nivolumab and ipilimumab in lung cancer. Repertoires were generated with immunoSEQ multiplex PCR, while TCRdb's copy carries only in-frame clones and drops some. This sample carries fewer than 25,000 clones, roughly 84% of them seen once, and the ten largest clones take under 30%. The sample here was peripheral blood, taken before neoadjuvant nivolumab, alone or with ipilimumab. The receptors were sampled from an adult with non-small cell lung cancer.

The chain combines TRBV7-2 with TRBJ2-1, with TRBD2 matching over 9 bases. Germline assignment: CDR1 SGHTA and CDR2 FQGNSA. The CDR3 runs 15 residues. V was pared by 1 base and J by 8 bases, with 6 bases of the junction left unmatched. The CDR3: CASSLVPSGNYEQFF. DNA of the CDR3: TGTGCCAGCAGCTTAGTCCCTAGCGGGAACTATGAGCAGTTCTTC.

The V call is TRBV29-1, the J call TRBJ2-7; perhaps TRBD1 as D (5 bases). Trimming left V 3 bases short and J 2 bases short, with 5 bases between. This CDR3 comprises 11 residues. Germline V gives CDR1 SQVTM, CDR2 ANQGSEA. CDR3 amino acids: CSVETAYEQYF. CDR3 nucleotides: TGCAGCGTTGAGACAGCCTACGAGCAGTACTTC.

V usage is TRBV18 and J usage is TRBJ2-1; D might be TRBD1 or TRBD2, each matching 5 bases. Germline values: CDR1 KGHSH, CDR2 LQKENI. This CDR3 comprises 15 residues. Trimming removed 2 bases from V and 5 bases from J, with 13 bases in between. CDR3 region: CASSPGTPFNNEQFF. CDR3 in DNA: TGTGCCAGCTCACCAGGGACCCCGTTTAACAATGAGCAGTTCTTC.

The genes are TRBV5-1 and TRBJ2-3, with D perhaps TRBD2 (5 bases). V was trimmed by 3 bases and J by 3 bases, leaving 11 bases between them. Germline CDR1 and CDR2: SGHRS and YFSETQ. The CDR3 runs to 14 residues. The CDR3 reads CASSYTSGTDTQYF. CDR3 sequence (DNA): TGCGCCAGCAGCTATACATCGGGAACAGATACGCAGTATTTT.

The chain has TRBV5-1 and TRBJ1-5, with unresolved D. V was pared by 3 bases and J by 2 bases, with 6 bases between. Germline V gene lookup returns CDR1 SGHRS and CDR2 YFSETQ. This CDR3 is built from 13 residues. The CDR3: CASSWEGNQPQHF. DNA for the CDR3: TGCGCCAGCAGCTGGGAGGGCAATCAGCCCCAGCATTTT. Full variable domain (rest looked up from reference TRBV5-1 and TRBJ1-5): KAGVTQTPRYLIKTRGQQVTLSCSPISGHRSVSWYQQTPGQGLQFLFEYFSETQRNKGNFPGRFSGRQFSNSRSEMNVSTLELGDSALYLCASSWEGNQPQHFGDGTRLSIL.

V gene TRBV7-9 combines with J gene TRBJ2-7; possibly TRBD1 for D (6 bases). The CDR3 totals 14 residues. Germline CDR1 reads SEHNR; CDR2 reads FQNEAQ (reference sequence). The V end was cut by 3 bases, the J end by 6 bases, with 15 bases between. This chain's CDR3 is CASSFGVGASEQYF. CDR3 DNA sequence: TGTGCCAGCAGCTTCGGCGTGGGGGCTAGCGAGCAGTACTTC.

The V and J genes are TRBV4-1 and TRBJ1-2, with TRBD1 as a possible D gene (5 bases). V lost 1 base, J lost 5 bases, and 14 bases lay in between. Germline CDR1 is MGHRA and CDR2 is YSYEKL. CDR3 size: 15 residues. The CDR3 DNA sequence: TGCGCCAGCAGCCAAGCGGGCGCACAGGAATATGGCTACACCTTC. Protein: CASSQAGAQEYGYTF.

This chain links TRBV5-1 with TRBJ1-2, with 8 nucleotides matching TRBD1. CDR1 is SGHRS and CDR2 is YFSETQ in the germline V gene. The CDR3 has 14 residues. V shed 4 bases, J shed 5 bases, and the junction held 7 bases outside the gene matches. CDR3 sequence: CASSRGQGRYGYTF. The CDR3 nucleotides are TGCGCCAGCAGCCGCGGACAGGGAAGGTATGGCTACACCTTC.

The V and J genes are TRBV30 and TRBJ2-7; 7 nucleotides align to TRBD2. This CDR3 spans 13 amino acids. Trimming cost V 5 bases and J 2 bases; bases outside gene matches: 6. The germline CDR1 and CDR2 sequences are GTSNPN and SVGIG (reference sequence). The CDR3 region is CAWAGEGAYEQYF. Here the CDR3 DNA reads TGTGCCTGGGCGGGAGAGGGCGCCTACGAGCAGTACTTC.

This rearrangement joins TRBV5-4 to TRBJ2-1, with 13 positions matching TRBD2. The CDR3 length is 17 residues. The trim removed 4 bases at V and 7 bases at J, leaving 11 bases unmatched. Germline assignment: CDR1 SGHNT and CDR2 YYREEE (reference sequence). Written as DNA, the CDR3 is TGTGCCAGCAGCAAGCTAAGGACTAGCGGGAGTGGAAATGAGCAGTTCTTC. It translates to CASSKLRTSGSGNEQFF.

This clone occurred once. The V gene is TRBV13, the J gene TRBJ2-5; D gene uncertain. Trimming took off 0 bases at V and 4 bases at J, with 3 bases between the two ends. The germline gives CDR1 PRHDT, CDR2 FYEKMQ (reference sequence). This CDR3 has 12 amino acids. CDR3 sequence reads: CASSLGRETQYF. The CDR3 DNA reads as TGTGCCAGCAGCTTAGGCCGAGAGACCCAGTACTTC.

This clone was picked up one time. The V gene is TRBV4-1, the J gene TRBJ1-1, with unresolved D. This CDR3 contains 19 residues. Germline lookup yields CDR1 MGHRA and CDR2 YSYEKL. V was shortened by 1 base and J by 0 bases, with 21 bases between the two germline ends. The CDR3 DNA reads TGCGCCAGCAGCCAAGGACCCCTCCGGGCCTCCCTAATGAACACTGAAGCTTTCTTT. Protein product: CASSQGPLRASLMNTEAFF.

This rearrangement joins TRBV7-8 to TRBJ2-3; TRBD2 is a possible D gene (6 bases). Germline V lookup: CDR1 SGHVS, CDR2 FQNEAQ. The CDR3 sequence is 16 residues long. V was clipped by 7 bases and J by 5 bases, with 22 bases between them. Here the CDR3 DNA reads TGTGCCAGCATCCCCCGACTAGACGTTTTACGAGATACGCAGTATTTT. This codes for CASIPRLDVLRDTQYF.

V and J are TRBV5-4 and TRBJ2-5; 9 nucleotides align to TRBD1. CDR3 length equals 16 residues. From germline, CDR1 is SGHNT and CDR2 YYREEE (reference sequence). V shed 3 bases, J shed 5 bases, and the junction held 11 bases outside the gene matches. The CDR3 nucleotides read TGTGCCAGCAGCTCATCCCGGGACAGGGTCCAGGAGACCCAGTACTTC. This encodes CASSSSRDRVQETQYF.

This CDR3 reads CASSRSRVANEKLFF. The CDR3 DNA follows: TGTGCCAGCAGTCGGTCGCGGGTAGCTAATGAAAAACTGTTTTTT. The rearrangement joins TRBV6-5 to TRBJ1-4; D ambiguous. Trimming took 5 bases from V and 3 from J, leaving 13 bases between them. Germline V gene data show CDR1 as MNHEY and CDR2 as SVGAGI. This CDR3 is built from 15 residues.

The chain links TRBV15 to TRBJ2-7, with D perhaps matching TRBD1 or TRBD2 (5 bases each). Germline V lookup: CDR1 LNHNV, CDR2 YYDKDF (reference sequence). With 2 bases removed from V and 7 bases from J, the gap between germline ends came to 15 bases. This CDR3 is 14 amino acids long. The CDR3 protein is CATSRPGQTPEQYF. The CDR3 region has the DNA TGTGCCACCAGCAGACCGGGGCAGACGCCGGAGCAGTACTTC. The entire variable domain, with the rest obtained from reference TRBV15 and TRBJ2-7, is as follows: DAMVIQNPRYQVTQFGKPVTLSCSQTLNHNVMYWYQQKSSQAPKLLFHYYDKDFNNEADTPDNFQSRRPNTSFCFLDIRSPGLGDTAMYLCATSRPGQTPEQYFGPGTRLTVT.

The CDR3 region is CAWRPFATGRNTEAFF. The CDR3 nucleotides read TGTGCCTGGAGGCCCTTCGCGACAGGGAGGAACACTGAAGCTTTCTTT. The chain combines TRBV30 with TRBJ1-1; 7 positions match TRBD1. The CDR3 consists of 16 residues. The germline V gene has CDR1 GTSNPN and CDR2 SVGIG (reference sequence). J lost 1 base, V lost 3 bases, and 11 bases had no gene match.

This chain links TRBV6-6 with TRBJ2-5, with unresolved D. Per the germline V gene, CDR1 is MNHNY and CDR2 is SVGAGI (reference sequence). Trimming took 8 bases from V and 4 from J, leaving 5 bases between them. The CDR3 extends over 10 amino acids. In DNA, the CDR3 is TGTGCCAGCGTCGGAGAGACCCAGTACTTC. Its translation is CASVGETQYF.

J is TRBJ2-3 and V is TRBV5-5; 9 nucleotides align to TRBD1. Germline lookup yields CDR1 SGHKS and CDR2 YYEKEE (reference sequence). This CDR3 has 14 amino acids. After removal of 3 bases from V and 6 bases from J, the junction contained 5 bases not matched to a gene. In DNA, the CDR3 is TGTGCCAGCAGCTCACAGGGGGCAGGGGATACGCAGTATTTT. As protein: CASSSQGAGDTQYF.

The V and J genes are TRBV11-2 and TRBJ1-2; D unclear. This CDR3 comprises 15 residues. The germline V gene has CDR1 SGHAT and CDR2 FQNNGV. V was pared by 1 base and J by 5 bases, with 14 bases between. CDR3 region: CASSLGPSLIYGYTF. The CDR3 nucleotides read TGTGCCAGCAGCTTAGGGCCCTCATTGATTTATGGCTACACCTTC. Full variable domain (rest looked up from reference TRBV11-2 and TRBJ1-2): EAGVAQSPRYKIIEKRQSVAFWCNPISGHATLYWYQQILGQGPKLLIQFQNNGVVDDSQLPKDRFSAERLKGVDSTLKIQPAKLEDSAVYLCASSLGPSLIYGYTFGSGTRLTVV.

The chain combines TRBV19 with TRBJ1-1; 7 bases line up with TRBD1. CDR1 and CDR2 (germline): LNHDA, SQIVND (reference sequence). Germline trimming cut 7 bases from V and 1 base from J; bases unmatched to any gene: 6. There are 14 residues in the CDR3. The CDR3 nucleotides read TGTGCCAGTATTCAGAGACAGGGGAACACTGAAGCTTTCTTT. Its protein is CASIQRQGNTEAFF.

The chain uses TRBV7-6 and TRBJ2-7, with D hard to call. The V gene's germline CDR1 is SGHVS and CDR2 FNYEAQ. This CDR3 has 14 amino acids. The V and J ends lost 0 bases and 2 bases respectively, with 8 bases between them. This CDR3 reads CASSLAAMTYEQYF. The CDR3 DNA sequence: TGTGCCAGCAGCTTAGCCGCGATGACCTACGAGCAGTACTTC.

The V call is TRBV15, the J call TRBJ2-7, with TRBD1 as a possible D gene (6 bases). The CDR3 consists of 14 residues. V was cut by 1 base and J by 6 bases, with 13 bases left in between. The germline V gene encodes CDR1 LNHNV and CDR2 YYDKDF (reference sequence). In nucleotides, the CDR3 is TGTGCCACCAGCAGAGTCGTTCAAGGGGGCGAGCAGTACTTC. As protein: CATSRVVQGGEQYF.

V and J are TRBV30 and TRBJ1-2, with no clear D. The CDR3 is 12 amino acids. CDR1 and CDR2 from the germline V gene are GTSNPN and SVGIG (reference sequence). V was trimmed by 1 base and J by 5 bases, leaving 8 bases between them. The CDR3 nucleotides are TGTGCCTGGAGTGGCTCGGGGTATGGCTACACCTTC. Translating gives CAWSGSGYGYTF.

The V call is TRBV2, the J call TRBJ1-2; D is undetermined. Germline CDR1 and CDR2: SNHLY and FYNNEI. The CDR3 contains 12 residues. V lost 8 bases and J 7 bases, leaving 14 bases between the germline ends. CDR3: CASHMGSGGYTF. CDR3 nucleotide sequence: TGTGCCAGCCATATGGGGTCGGGTGGCTACACCTTC. The full variable domain, completed using reference TRBV2 and TRBJ1-2, is EPEVTQTPSHQVTQMGQEVILRCVPISNHLYFYWYRQILGQKVEFLVSFYNNEISEKSEIFDDQFSVERPDGSNFTLKIRSTKLEDSAMYFCASHMGSGGYTFGSGTRLTVV.

CDR3 sequence: CASSPGEPNQPQHF. The DNA of the CDR3 is TGCGCCAGCAGCCCGGGTGAGCCCAATCAGCCCCAGCATTTT. The chain joins TRBV5-1 to TRBJ1-5; D is ambiguous. The CDR3 has 14 amino acids. The V gene lost 4 bases and the J gene lost 3 bases, with 11 bases spanning the gap. The germline V gene has CDR1 SGHRS and CDR2 YFSETQ.